These 6 T cell receptor beta chains were all obtained from the same sample, sequenced in a study of blood T cell repertoires in COVID-19. Method: immunoSEQ multiplex PCR; TCRdb's copy keeps in-frame clones and lacks some. This table has about 35,000 clones, 83% appearing once. Sequenced material: peripheral blood. These receptors all come from a middle-aged man with acute or convalescent COVID-19.

V is TRBV27 and J is TRBJ1-2; D unresolved. The V end lost 0 bases, the J end lost 8 bases, and 13 bases lay between the germline ends. The CDR3 has 14 residues. Germline CDR1 and CDR2: MNHEY and SMNVEV (reference sequence). The CDR3 region is CASSLSDGVGGYTF. Here the CDR3 DNA reads TGTGCCAGCAGTTTATCGGACGGGGTTGGGGGCTACACCTTC.

The CDR3 DNA reads as TGTGCCAGCAGCCAGACTAGCGGGGGGTTCTACGAGCAGTACTTC. Translation: CASSQTSGGFYEQYF. The chain has TRBV11-2 and TRBJ2-7, with TRBD2 identical over 13 bases. Germline trimming cut 5 bases from V and 3 bases from J; bases unmatched to any gene: 4. CDR3 size: 15 residues. Looked up from germline, CDR1 is SGHAT and CDR2 is FQNNGV.

This chain links TRBV27 with TRBJ1-1; D possibly corresponds to TRBD1 (5 bases). Germline CDR1 and CDR2: MNHEY and SMNVEV (reference sequence). CDR3 size: 14 residues. V lost 1 base and J lost 8, with 14 bases in between. The CDR3 loop reads CASSLLAGNIEAFF. CDR3 in DNA: TGTGCCAGCAGTTTATTGGCAGGGAATATAGAAGCTTTCTTT.

This clone has a single count. This sequence joins TRBV19 and TRBJ2-7; no reliable D call. The CDR3 is made up of 11 amino acids. The V and J ends lost 9 bases and 3 bases respectively, with 9 bases between them. The germline V gene has CDR1 LNHDA and CDR2 SQIVND (reference sequence). The CDR3: CASEKNYEQYF. The CDR3 region has the DNA TGTGCCAGCGAGAAGAACTACGAGCAGTACTTC.

V usage is TRBV15 and J usage is TRBJ2-3, with D perhaps matching TRBD1 (6 bases). Germline loops: CDR1 LNHNV, CDR2 YYDKDF (reference sequence). V lost 0 bases to trimming and J lost 3 bases, with 16 bases between them. The CDR3 totals 17 residues. The CDR3 is CATSRDGVGGLTDTQYF. The CDR3 nucleotides read TGTGCCACCAGCAGAGATGGGGTTGGGGGCTTAACAGATACGCAGTATTTT.

Only a few counts were recorded for this clone. Here the CDR3 reads CASSAKGSFGYTF. The CDR3 DNA reads TGTGCCAGCAGTGCCAAAGGGAGTTTTGGCTACACCTTC. The rearrangement links TRBV25-1 to TRBJ1-2; D not certain. Trimming removed 4 bases from V and 7 bases from J, with 13 bases in between. CDR3 size: 13 residues. Germline-derived CDR1 and CDR2 are MGHDK and SYGVNS.